One and the same sample provided the 9 T cell receptor beta chains below, sequenced in a study of post-analysis software for immune sequencing data (dated by TCRdb to the mid-2010s). Beyond this particular receptor, the publication reports: About five TRBV segments, including TRBV5-6, TRBV5-1 and TRBV20-1, were significantly more frequent in patients than controls.

Their antigens are not known. Libraries were constructed by PCR. These reads were obtained on an Illumina HiSeq 2500. Unique molecular identifiers were incorporated into TCR beta cDNA libraries to reduce PCR and sequencing biases. TCRdb passed the public sequencing reads through fastp at Q25 and MiXCR, retaining productive beta sequences. Records with the same CDR3 protein are collapsed into one entry carrying the most frequent genes and DNA. In all, the sample holds about 540,000 distinct CDR3 sequences, and around 36% of those were seen once. 4.5% to 7.5% of the sample rests with the top ten. The sample comprised blood. These receptors originate from a girl between 2 and 17 years old with multiple sclerosis.

This clonotype was picked up a small number of times. This rearrangement joins TRBV9 to TRBJ2-4, with TRBD2 matching 9 bases. The end of the DNA fits TRBJ2-5 better, so the J call may be wrong. Germline V gene data show CDR1 as SGDLS and CDR2 as YYNGEE. This CDR3 has 15 residues. The CDR3 DNA reads as TGTGCCAGCAGCGAGGGGACTAGCTTGCGAGAGACCCAGTACTTC. Protein product: CASSEGTSLRETQYF.

This clonotype has ten or more counts. The chain has TRBV20-1 and TRBJ2-7; D possibly matches TRBD1 or TRBD2 (5 bases each). Germline loops: CDR1 DFQATT, CDR2 SNEGSKA (reference sequence). V lost 1 base, J lost 3 bases, and 13 bases lay in between. The CDR3 length is 14 residues. The CDR3 coding sequence is TGCAGTGCTAGAGTCGGGGCGGGTTTCTACGAGCAGTACTTC. As protein: CSARVGAGFYEQYF.

V usage is TRBV7-9 and J usage is TRBJ2-7, with TRBD2 identical over 8 bases. CDR1 is SEHNR, CDR2 FQNEAQ, per germline (reference sequence). V trimming: 5 bases; J trimming: 1 base; junction bases outside the gene matches: 10. CDR3 length equals 16 residues. DNA of the CDR3: TGTGCCAGCAGCCTTCTAAAGCGGGGGCCATCCTACGAGCAGTACTTC. Its protein is CASSLLKRGPSYEQYF.

The V gene is TRBV29-1, the J gene TRBJ2-3; D gene ambiguous. Germline values: CDR1 SQVTM, CDR2 ANQGSEA. Trimming left V 5 bases short and J 2 bases short, with 11 bases between. The CDR3 loop spans 13 amino acids. CDR3 nucleotide sequence: TGCAGCGTTTTTAAGGGCAACACAGATACGCAGTATTTT. Protein: CSVFKGNTDTQYF.

The V gene is TRBV2, the J gene TRBJ2-5; tentative D call: TRBD2 (5 bases). CDR1 is SNHLY, CDR2 FYNNEI, per germline. This CDR3 has 12 residues. Trimming left V 7 bases short and J 6 bases short, with 12 bases between. The CDR3, as DNA: TGTGCCAGCAATGAGGGAGCGAAGACCCAGTACTTC. Protein: CASNEGAKTQYF.

The chain employs TRBV28 and TRBJ2-1; TRBD2 is a possible D gene (6 bases). The CDR3 extends over 17 amino acids. V lost 8 bases and J lost 8, with 28 bases in between. Germline lookup yields CDR1 MDHEN and CDR2 SYDVKM. CDR3 in DNA: TGTGCCAGCGGGGTGGTTAGCGGTATATTTCTTTGGGATGAGCAGTTCTTC. Translation: CASGVVSGIFLWDEQFF.

This clonotype was detected a few times. This chain uses TRBV6-1 with TRBJ1-5; D remains ambiguous. The CDR3 spans 11 residues. The V gene lost 7 bases and the J gene lost 3 bases, with 4 bases spanning the gap. CDR1 is MNHNS, CDR2 SASEGT, per germline. DNA of the CDR3: TGTGCCAGCAAAGACAATCAGCCCCAGCATTTT. This sequence encodes CASKDNQPQHF.

The chain joins TRBV4-1 to TRBJ2-3; TRBD2 might be the D (5 bases). The germline V and J ends were trimmed by 3 bases and 8 bases, with 9 bases remaining between them. Germline V gene data show CDR1 as MGHRA and CDR2 as YSYEKL. This CDR3 comprises 12 residues. CDR3 bases: TGCGCCAGCAGCCAGTCTGCGGGTACGCAGTATTTT. As protein: CASSQSAGTQYF.

For this clonotype: One end of the junction fails to match germline, which may point to a read error. The rearrangement joins TRBV12-3 or TRBV12-4 to TRBJ1-1; D is unclear. The CDR3 is 12 amino acids. The CDR3 region has the DNA TGTGCCAGCAGTTTTGGGCGGACTGAAGTTTTCTTT. It yields the protein CASSFGRTEVFF.